This T cell receptor (beta chain) was sequenced during a study of spatial heterogeneity in lung cancer. Regarding the study as a whole: Resection blood, more than follow-up blood, showed ubiquitous expanded tumor TCRs.

This clonotype was recorded a few times. The antigen is not known. Germline loops: CDR1 SGHVS, CDR2 FNYEAQ. There are 17 residues in the CDR3. Unmatched junction bases numbered 5, after V lost 0 bases and J lost 0 bases. The time point is: sample taken at primary tumor resection. Frozen PBMC, nontumor lung or tumor provided whole RNA, which was sequenced unsorted. A single record per CDR3 protein comes from TCRdb applying MiXCR to the 5' RACE reads. The sample includes about 85,000 distinct CDR3 sequences, more than 15% seen only once; the top ten take about 6.6%. The sequence was obtained from a male donor with early-stage non-small cell lung cancer. Sequenced here: PBMCs, sampled at surgery. V usage is TRBV7-6 and J usage is TRBJ1-3; 7 nucleotides align to TRBD1. The CDR3 sequence is CASSLAGGGYSGNTIYF. CDR3 in DNA: TGTGCCAGCAGCTTAGCGGGAGGGGGCTACTCTGGAAACACCATATATTTT.